This T cell receptor beta chain was retrieved from a study of neoadjuvant nivolumab and ipilimumab in lung cancer. Looking at the study overall: Nivolumab 3 mg/kg was given days 1, 15 and 29, plus ipilimumab 1 mg/kg day 1 in combination.

Losses at the gene ends were 5 bases for V and 5 bases for J; bases not matched to a gene: 5. CDR1 is SGHVS, CDR2 FQNEAQ, per germline. CDR3 length equals 15 residues. The table lists this clone with a few counts. Assay used: immunoSEQ multiplex PCR; TCRdb lists only in-frame clones, some missing. In the table there are 10,000 to 15,000 clones, about two thirds of which are singletons. The clonotype originates from an adult with non-small cell lung cancer. The chain couples TRBV7-8 to TRBJ2-2; TRBD1 matches 10 bases. Sequenced here: peripheral blood, sampled after neoadjuvant nivolumab, alone or with ipilimumab, at or shortly before surgery. CDR3 bases: TGTGCCAGCAGCACCGGGACAGGGGTGACCGGGGAGCTGTTTTTT. This sequence encodes CASSTGTGVTGELFF.